The rows below give T cell receptor beta chains drawn from one sample of a study of vaccination and CD4 T cells after COVID-19. These receptors' antigens are unknown. Using its own MiXCR run on the PCR reads, TCRdb lists one record per CDR3 protein. The table lists approximately 20,000 distinct CDR3 sequences, 70% of them singletons. The material sequenced was CD4+ T cells from blood, cultured in vitro. The receptor source for this set is a human donor who had recovered from COVID-19. The CDR3 runs from the conserved cysteine through the conserved F or W. A D gene is named only where the DNA matches it firmly. Only part of the rows carry a size: once, few, many, or a class if the clone is expanded.

v_gene: TRBV2; d_gene: -; len: 13; j_gene: TRBJ2-7; abundance: -; CDR3nt: TGTGCCAGCAGTGTCCTAAGCTCCTACGAGCAGTACTTC; CDR3aa: CASSVLSSYEQYF
v_gene: TRBV7-9; d_gene: -; len: 13; j_gene: TRBJ1-5; abundance: -; CDR3nt: TGTGCCAGCAGCTTATCAGGGTACCAGCCCCAGCATTTT; CDR3aa: CASSLSGYQPQHF
v_gene: TRBV27; d_gene: -; len: 13; j_gene: TRBJ2-2; abundance: -; CDR3nt: TGTGCCAGCAGTTTGTTTGACACCGGGGAGCTGTTTTTT; CDR3aa: CASSLFDTGELFF
v_gene: TRBV7-2; d_gene: -; len: 14; j_gene: TRBJ2-2; abundance: -; CDR3nt: TGTGCCAGCAGCTTAGGGACCACCACCGGGGAGCTGTTTTTT; CDR3aa: CASSLGTTTGELFF
v_gene: TRBV7-2; d_gene: -; len: 14; j_gene: TRBJ2-1; abundance: -; CDR3nt: TGTGCCAGCAGCCTTAGGACGGATTACAATGAGCAGTTCTTC; CDR3aa: CASSLRTDYNEQFF
v_gene: TRBV19; d_gene: -; len: 12; j_gene: TRBJ2-1; abundance: -; CDR3nt: TGTGCCAGTAGTATAGGGTTCGCTGAGCAGTTCTTC; CDR3aa: CASSIGFAEQFF
v_gene: TRBV19; d_gene: TRBD1; len: 18; j_gene: TRBJ1-6; abundance: -; CDR3nt: TGTGCCAGTAGAGGGGGACAGGGCAGCGCCTCCTATAATTCACCCCTCCACTTT; CDR3aa: CASRGGQGSASYNSPLHF
v_gene: TRBV20-1; d_gene: -; len: 17; j_gene: TRBJ1-3; abundance: -; CDR3nt: TGCAGTGCTAGAGATTCTTCAGTCGGGACCTCTGGAAACACCATATATTTT; CDR3aa: CSARDSSVGTSGNTIYF
v_gene: TRBV15; d_gene: -; len: 15; j_gene: TRBJ2-5; abundance: few; CDR3nt: TGTGCCACCAGCAGAGATTTCAGGGGTCCAGAGACCCAGTACTTC; CDR3aa: CATSRDFRGPETQYF
v_gene: TRBV19; d_gene: -; len: 15; j_gene: TRBJ1-5; abundance: -; CDR3nt: TGTGCCAGTATCGGTCCCCACCCGGGCAATCAGCCCCAGCATTTT; CDR3aa: CASIGPHPGNQPQHF
v_gene: TRBV27; d_gene: TRBD2; len: 18; j_gene: TRBJ2-1; abundance: -; CDR3nt: TGTGCCAGCAGTTTCGCCCCCTCCCTAGCGGGAGTCTACAATGAGCAGTTCTTC; CDR3aa: CASSFAPSLAGVYNEQFF
v_gene: TRBV7-8; d_gene: TRBD1; len: 15; j_gene: TRBJ2-7; abundance: -; CDR3nt: TGTGCCAGCACCACCTGGGACAGGGGGCAAAACGAGCAGTACTTC; CDR3aa: CASTTWDRGQNEQYF
v_gene: TRBV20-1; d_gene: -; len: 14; j_gene: TRBJ2-2; abundance: -; CDR3nt: TGCAGTGCTAGAGTTAGCCTGAACACCGGGGAGCTGTTTTTT; CDR3aa: CSARVSLNTGELFF
v_gene: TRBV15; d_gene: -; len: 15; j_gene: TRBJ1-3; abundance: -; CDR3nt: TGTGCCACCAGCAGAAAGAGGGAGTGGGGAAACACCATATATTTT; CDR3aa: CATSRKREWGNTIYF
v_gene: TRBV6-1; d_gene: -; len: 15; j_gene: TRBJ2-5; abundance: -; CDR3nt: TGTGCCAGCAGTGGCTTCCGGGACACACAAGAGACCCAGTACTTC; CDR3aa: CASSGFRDTQETQYF
v_gene: TRBV7-6; d_gene: TRBD1; len: 16; j_gene: TRBJ2-1; abundance: -; CDR3nt: TGTGCCAGCAGCTTAGTCTCAGGGGGTTTTTACAATGAGCAGTTCTTC; CDR3aa: CASSLVSGGFYNEQFF
v_gene: TRBV6-1; d_gene: -; len: 12; j_gene: TRBJ2-7; abundance: -; CDR3nt: TGTGCCAGCAGGGGGGTGATCTACGAGCAGTACTTC; CDR3aa: CASRGVIYEQYF
v_gene: TRBV28; d_gene: -; len: 15; j_gene: TRBJ1-2; abundance: few; CDR3nt: TGTGCCAGTGCCAGTGCATCAGGGCCTTGGTATGGCTACACCTTC; CDR3aa: CASASASGPWYGYTF
v_gene: TRBV7-2; d_gene: TRBD2; len: 14; j_gene: TRBJ2-1; abundance: -; CDR3nt: TGTGCCAGCAGCTCTAGCGGGACCTACAATGAGCAGTTCTTC; CDR3aa: CASSSSGTYNEQFF
v_gene: TRBV30; d_gene: -; len: 11; j_gene: TRBJ1-2; abundance: -; CDR3nt: TGTGCAGGGAGGGTTTACTATGGCTACACCTTC; CDR3aa: CAGRVYYGYTF
v_gene: TRBV12-2; d_gene: -; len: 14; j_gene: TRBJ1-2; abundance: -; CDR3nt: TGTGCCCCGGACGGGCCGATTGTTTTGGGTGGCTACACCTTC; CDR3aa: CAPDGPIVLGGYTF
v_gene: TRBV6-2/TRBV6-3; d_gene: TRBD2; len: 18; j_gene: TRBJ2-2; abundance: -; CDR3nt: TGTGCCAGCAGTGACGGACTAGCGGGAGGGGTAATCGCCGGGGAGCTGTTTTTT; CDR3aa: CASSDGLAGGVIAGELFF
v_gene: TRBV30; d_gene: -; len: 13; j_gene: TRBJ1-5; abundance: -; CDR3nt: TGTGCCTGGAGTCTGGGGAGCAATCAGCCCCAGCATTTT; CDR3aa: CAWSLGSNQPQHF
v_gene: TRBV18; d_gene: -; len: 13; j_gene: TRBJ1-5; abundance: -; CDR3nt: TGTGCCAGCTCACCAAGGGGGGATCAGCCCCAGCATTTT; CDR3aa: CASSPRGDQPQHF
v_gene: TRBV27; d_gene: -; len: 16; j_gene: TRBJ1-5; abundance: -; CDR3nt: TGTGCCAGCAGTTCCACAGGGCGAGGCAGCAATCAGCCCCAGCATTTT; CDR3aa: CASSSTGRGSNQPQHF
v_gene: TRBV7-9; d_gene: TRBD2; len: 16; j_gene: TRBJ2-7; abundance: -; CDR3nt: TGTGCCAGCAGCTTAGCCTCCCGACTAGCGGGAGACGAGCAGTACTTC; CDR3aa: CASSLASRLAGDEQYF
v_gene: TRBV7-2; d_gene: TRBD2; len: 17; j_gene: TRBJ2-7; abundance: few; CDR3nt: TGTGCCAGCAGCCCGAGGATGGGACTATCTAGCTCCTACGAGCAGTACTTC; CDR3aa: CASSPRMGLSSSYEQYF
v_gene: TRBV7-2; d_gene: -; len: 14; j_gene: TRBJ2-1; abundance: once; CDR3nt: TGTGCCAGCAGCCCTGCTAGCTCCTACAATGAGCAGTTCTTC; CDR3aa: CASSPASSYNEQFF
v_gene: TRBV20-1; d_gene: TRBD1; len: 14; j_gene: TRBJ1-5; abundance: -; CDR3nt: TGCAGTGCCCTCAGGGGACAGGGAGATCAGCCCCAGCATTTT; CDR3aa: CSALRGQGDQPQHF
v_gene: TRBV11-2; d_gene: -; len: 14; j_gene: TRBJ2-7; abundance: -; CDR3nt: TGTGCCAGCAGCTTAGGCCGACAGGTCGGGGAGCAGTACTTC; CDR3aa: CASSLGRQVGEQYF
v_gene: TRBV6-1; d_gene: -; len: 12; j_gene: TRBJ1-5; abundance: -; CDR3nt: TGTGCCAGCAGTCAAGGTAGCCAGCCCCAGCATTTT; CDR3aa: CASSQGSQPQHF
v_gene: TRBV6-1; d_gene: -; len: 10; j_gene: TRBJ1-5; abundance: -; CDR3nt: TGTGCCAGCAACCGTGGGCCCCAGCATTTT; CDR3aa: CASNRGPQHF
v_gene: TRBV20-1; d_gene: TRBD2; len: 17; j_gene: TRBJ2-1; abundance: few; CDR3nt: TGCAGTGTGGGGGGGACTAGCGGGAGGAGGGCCAACAATGAGCAGTTCTTC; CDR3aa: CSVGGTSGRRANNEQFF
v_gene: TRBV28; d_gene: -; len: 14; j_gene: TRBJ2-3; abundance: -; CDR3nt: TGTGCCAGCAGGGTGGGAGGTGCTACAGATACGCAGTATTTT; CDR3aa: CASRVGGATDTQYF
v_gene: TRBV12-3/TRBV12-4; d_gene: TRBD1; len: 15; j_gene: TRBJ1-5; abundance: -; CDR3nt: TGTGCCAGCAGTCCAATAGGACAGGGTGGTCAGCCCCAGCATTTT; CDR3aa: CASSPIGQGGQPQHF
v_gene: TRBV19; d_gene: TRBD1; len: 14; j_gene: TRBJ2-5; abundance: -; CDR3nt: TGTGCCAGTAGTTGGCCGGGACAGAAGGAGACCCAGTACTTC; CDR3aa: CASSWPGQKETQYF
v_gene: TRBV28; d_gene: TRBD1; len: 15; j_gene: TRBJ1-2; abundance: -; CDR3nt: TGTGCCAGCAGTAGGGACCCAGGACAGGGGGATAGCTACACCTTC; CDR3aa: CASSRDPGQGDSYTF
v_gene: TRBV5-1; d_gene: -; len: 16; j_gene: TRBJ1-2; abundance: few; CDR3nt: TGCGCCAGCAGCCCGTTAAAAGGGACTACTAACTATGGCTACACCTTC; CDR3aa: CASSPLKGTTNYGYTF
v_gene: TRBV7-2; d_gene: -; len: 14; j_gene: TRBJ1-1; abundance: few; CDR3nt: TGTGCCAGCAGCTTACTCAGACAGGCCAATGAAGCTTTCTTT; CDR3aa: CASSLLRQANEAFF
v_gene: TRBV6-1; d_gene: -; len: 14; j_gene: TRBJ2-7; abundance: -; CDR3nt: TGTGCCAGCAGGGGAAACAGGGTGTCCTACGAGCAGTACTTC; CDR3aa: CASRGNRVSYEQYF
v_gene: TRBV12-3/TRBV12-4; d_gene: TRBD1; len: 14; j_gene: TRBJ2-3; abundance: -; CDR3nt: TGTGCCAGCAGTGGGACAGGCGGCACAGATACGCAGTATTTT; CDR3aa: CASSGTGGTDTQYF
v_gene: TRBV12-3/TRBV12-4; d_gene: -; len: 12; j_gene: TRBJ1-3; abundance: -; CDR3nt: TGTGCCAGCTGCAGGGGTTTGGACACCATATATTTT; CDR3aa: CASCRGLDTIYF
v_gene: TRBV7-2; d_gene: -; len: 13; j_gene: TRBJ1-2; abundance: few; CDR3nt: TGTGCCAGCAGCTTAACGCGGGGGCGCGGCTACACCTTC; CDR3aa: CASSLTRGRGYTF
v_gene: TRBV7-2; d_gene: -; len: 11; j_gene: TRBJ2-7; abundance: -; CDR3nt: TGTGCCAGCAGCCTTCATAACGAGCAGTACTTC; CDR3aa: CASSLHNEQYF
v_gene: TRBV28; d_gene: TRBD2; len: 15; j_gene: TRBJ2-3; abundance: -; CDR3nt: TGTGCCAGCAGTCGGCGGGAGATGCTCACAGATACGCAGTATTTT; CDR3aa: CASSRREMLTDTQYF